This T cell receptor (beta chain) was recovered during a study of cytomegalovirus exposure and HLA in healthy donors (dated by TCRdb to between 2016 and 2019). In terms of the full investigation: An earlier analysis of several hundred of the donors reported about 260 Gb of sequence data and around 110 million unique TCR beta sequences obtained from some 170 million T cells. Roughly 300 gigabases of sequencing data and 75 million to 85 million unique TCR sequences made up an early release that covered roughly 670 HLA-typed donors. Of the 300 to 500 genotyped donors, 80% to 90% were placed in the genetic ancestry cluster associated with self-reported Caucasian donors. The study aimed to test whether signatures of past pathogen exposure could be identified by cataloging public T cell receptors. The T cell repertoires of under 750 subjects were profiled by immunosequencing and related to cytomegalovirus serostatus. Besides the first cohort of hundreds of subjects, a separate validation cohort made up of over a hundred different subjects was used. To predict cytomegalovirus infection status, the study combined high-throughput TCR immunosequencing, statistical association of individual TCRs with disease status, and machine learning. A later analysis re-analyzed previously published TCR beta repertoires from 550 to 700 donors and added high-resolution HLA genotyping to study TCR occurrence patterns. Rather than using new phenotypic data, the later analysis identified candidate immune exposures from TCR beta sequences and from how often those sequences occurred across donors. An earlier analysis of 587 of the donors applied high-throughput TCR beta sequencing to assess whether each TCR beta V gene segment acted as functional or pseudogenic. Alongside the repertoire data, information on donor age, sex, ethnicity and CMV serostatus was compiled. Genome-wide SNP genotypes for about three fifths of the roughly 670 donors were used in a later genetic analysis, which treated that subset as a discovery cohort. Every repertoire in the discovery cohort had been generated on one and the same sequencing platform. Class I and class II HLA loci were covered by the typing at four-digit resolution. The number of typed donors differed by locus: about 629-640 for A, B, C, DRB1 and DQB1; roughly 510 for DQA1; 606 for DPA1; and some 470 for DPB1. Because of strong linkage in the cohort, 5 or 6 DR-DQ haplotypes were treated as single units for association and clustering. Among around 400 genotyped donors of the cohort, an average of around 220,000 unique TCR beta nucleotide sequences was sequenced per donor, of which roughly 17% were non-productive.

In regard to this clone: It lacks a known antigen.

The cohort was made up of about 610 healthy bone marrow donors. At the time of sampling, every cohort member was nominally healthy, though immune exposures that went unrecorded were likely present. The donor tested CMV seronegative and was one of the 352 seronegative cohort members. Every donor gave a peripheral blood sample, and the peripheral blood mononuclear cells from that sample were used for TCR beta sequencing. The Qiagen DNeasy Blood Extraction Kit was used to extract genomic DNA from the blood cell samples. Study-wide findings and limitations: A few of the identified cytomegalovirus-associated TCR beta chains were confirmed in vitro to be specific for cytomegalovirus antigens. A further reported finding was that TCR beta sequences accurately predicted the HLA-A and HLA-B alleles for most subjects in the first cohort. A later genetic analysis reported fewer N-insertions in productive TCRs among donors in an Asian-associated ancestry cluster than the roughly 620-donor mean. Some IMGT-functional V segments, including TRBV6-2 and TRBV6-3, could not be distinguished by the 87-base-pair reads and were therefore excluded. A later analysis reported that several top co-occurrence clusters appeared linked to parvovirus B19, influenza, CMV and Epstein-Barr virus. Assigning TCR associations to individual alleles was difficult when HLA alleles, especially DR and DQ, strongly co-occurred. Most TCR sequences were observed very rarely across donors, whereas some public TCRs were present in many individuals. According to a later analysis, TCR association rates differed among HLA loci, with DRB1 alleles showing the most associated TCRs and HLA-C alleles showing the fewest. For the cohort, immune exposure information was limited to CMV serostatus. According to the authors, the approach could potentially be generalized to other disease states and immunological phenotypes. Correlated functional status among segregating V segments might be attributable to linkage disequilibrium, but an unknown experimental factor could not be ruled out. Only TCR beta chains were sequenced in this cohort, and the absence of alpha or paired-chain data limited detectable features. In a later analysis, HLA-associated TCR beta chains showed more clonal expansion and lower generation probabilities than non-associated chains that were equally common. Most CMV-associated TCR beta chains appeared to be HLA-restricted in a later analysis, and the HLA associations seemed to be driven largely by CMV exposure. A later analysis associated about 18,000 TCR beta sequences with specific HLA alleles at a false discovery rate of 0.05. A cluster of highly shared sequence variants was judged likely to represent a technical artifact of the sequencing pipeline. The presence/absence analyses assumed that sequencing depth was roughly uniform across donors, and that assumption may not be true. In a later genetic analysis, a missense DCLRE1C variant was associated with V-gene and J-gene trimming of TCR beta chains, and the association was replicated in an independent cohort. Because HLA typing was missing for some donors at each locus, association tests included only the typed subset. In an earlier analysis of approximately 590 of the donors, most TCR beta V segments appeared in productive rearrangements about 87% or about 30% of the time, broadly matching IMGT annotations. The earlier analysis of some 560 of the donors excluded over 15 rarely observed V segments, including chromosome 9 orphons, because counts were too low. The study gave a list of more than 150 TCR beta chains associated with cytomegalovirus. The classifier was reported to diagnose cytomegalovirus status with high specificity and sensitivity in both the original and validation cohorts.

Receptor libraries were prepared by the immunoSEQ multiplex PCR assay. For the multiplex PCR, a mixture combining 60 forward primers for TCR Vbeta segments and 13 reverse primers for TCR Jbeta segments was used. A multiplex PCR assay on genomic DNA amplified the CDR3 region of rearranged TCR beta genes. On the Illumina HiSeq System, the amplified TCR beta libraries were sequenced as 87-base-pair reads. The study's own analysis went as follows. In a later analysis, tens of millions of unique TCR beta chains were counted across the approximately 670 repertoires, and some 10 million of these chains were shared by at least two donors. Raw reads were error-corrected and collapsed into unique sequences with a nearest-neighbor algorithm that merged closely related sequences to remove PCR and sequencing errors. V, D and J gene segments were assigned by aligning CDR3 sequences to IMGT reference sequences. Each retained sequence needed at least a six-nucleotide match to both a V gene segment and a J gene segment. A rearrangement was called productive if the CDR3 had no stop codons and remained in frame with V and J, and every other rearrangement was called non-productive. Following IMGT convention, CDR3 was defined as the stretch from the second conserved V-encoded cysteine up to the conserved J-encoded phenylalanine. Sequences without an unambiguous match to a single V gene segment were excluded from the earlier analysis of about 600 of the donors. In an earlier analysis of several hundred of the donors, V segments were called functional above 56.7% productive rearrangements and were called segregating when the between-donor standard deviation exceeded 5%. A statistical classification framework was developed to diagnose cytomegalovirus status using the catalog of TCR beta chain sequences. A later analysis assigned V and J genes by comparing TCR nucleotide sequences with IMGT/GENE-DB human TR gene sequences. A later analysis assigned CDR3 sequences and most-parsimonious VDJ recombination scenarios with the TCRdist pipeline. In a later analysis, each TCR beta chain was defined by its CDR3 amino acid sequence together with its V-gene family, and reads without a unique V-gene family were excluded. As a way to deal with suspected cross-contamination and a sequencing artifact, a later analysis dropped more than 500 nucleotide sequences that were highly shared and had low generation probability. For each public chain, a later analysis derived a clonal expansion index from normalized ranks of inferred template counts within each repertoire. Generation probabilities in a later analysis came from a VDJ recombination model fitted to out-of-frame rearrangements, and those results were checked against IGoR. Hypergeometric tests were used in a later analysis to score TCR-TCR, TCR-HLA and TCR-CMV co-occurrence, with a repertoire-size bias correction applied to the TCR pairs. A later analysis estimated false discovery rates by permuting HLA or CMV assignments 20 times. In a later analysis, co-occurring TCRs were grouped using DBSCAN, with TCRdist sequence similarity added in when clustering inside HLA-allele-positive subsets. For co-occurrence clustering, repertoires with fewer than 30,000 or more than 120,000 public chains were excluded, along with five or six repertoires with anomalous nucleotide sharing. Entries here come from immuneACCESS through TCRdb and include only in-frame sequences with V and J called. Some clones fail to appear in such tables; in the studies checked, an unresolved V gene covers under half of the shortfall, and the cause of the remainder is unknown. The V and J calls and clone size come from that table; D and trimming were worked out from the DNA. The sample table gives 200,000 or so clones. The top ten clones comprise less than 0.85% of the sample.

V is shortened by 3 bases, J by 3 bases, and the region joining them spans 9 bases. Including cysteine and phenylalanine, the CDR3 has 13 amino acids. The kept DNA is CDR3 alone, 39 bases in frame from the first base. CDR1 is given as SGHNT and CDR2 as YENEEA, both from the germline V gene. This receptor was taken from a boy between 5 and 17 years old in good health and CMV-seronegative. Material for sequencing was PBMCs. The chain joins TRBV11-3 to TRBJ2-7, with a weak D call of TRBD2 (5 bases match). The base sequence is TGTGCCAGCAGCTTCGGACTTAACTACGAGCAGTACTTC. The resulting protein is CASSFGLNYEQYF.